Here is one TCR beta chain with its context. The antigen is not known. The data are from a study of T cell responses to AZD1222 COVID-19 vaccine. Findings of the study overall: In all cases, repertoires were sampled only after the peak T cell response.

TCRdb's copy holds only in-frame clones and misses some; the assay was immunoSEQ multiplex PCR. The sample has under 150,000 clones; approximately 85% are singletons. Sequenced material: peripheral blood, taken on day 0 of MenACWY control vaccination. The receptor was isolated from an adult in good health.

Written as DNA, the CDR3 is TGTGCCAGCAGTGAAGCGTTGGGGCAGGGTGACGAAAAACTGTTTTTT. This gives the protein CASSEALGQGDEKLFF. This sequence joins TRBV2 and TRBJ1-4, with D perhaps matching TRBD1 (5 bases). CDR3 length: 16 amino acids. CDR1 SNHLY and CDR2 FYNNEI come from the germline V gene. V was pared by 0 bases and J by 8 bases, with 16 bases between.